The rows below give T cell receptor delta chains drawn from one sample of a study of Vδ1+ human thymocytes. TCRdb re-called clones from the multiplex PCR reads via CATT. The table records more than 50,000 delta-chain clones, more than 15% of them present only once. The sequencing sample was made of Vdelta1+ gamma-delta thymocytes from the thymus. The receptors shown here come from a boy under two years old who had congenital heart surgery. Each CDR3 is given with its conserved first and last residue. D genes are given only for firm matches. For some rows the clone size is stated as once, few or many, or as a class when expanded; others skip it.

j_call,v_call,d_call,clone_size,cdr3_aa,cdr3_nt
TRDJ1,TRDV2,-,medium-sized,CACDTGWRPHTDKLIF,TGTGCCTGTGACACCGGGTGGAGACCTCACACCGATAAACTCATCTTT
TRDJ1,TRDV1,TRDD3,few,CALGELIPMYWGETDKLIF,TGTGCTCTTGGGGAACTAATCCCTATGTACTGGGGTGAAACCGATAAACTCATCTTT
TRDJ1,TRDV1,TRDD3,-,CALGDAQGHYWGIIYADKLIF,TGTGCTCTTGGGGATGCTCAGGGGCACTACTGGGGGATAATATACGCCGATAAACTCATCTTT
TRDJ1,TRDV1,TRDD3,-,CALVPGPWGTYTDKLIF,TGTGCTCTTGTACCCGGGCCCTGGGGGACATACACCGATAAACTCATCTTT
TRDJ1,TRDV1,TRDD3,few,CALGETLSQYDWGILGTDKLIF,TGTGCTCTTGGGGAAACCCTTTCGCAATATGACTGGGGGATACTCGGGACCGATAAACTCATCTTT
TRDJ1,TRDV1,TRDD3,-,CALGKGYLLGDTADKLIF,TGTGCTCTTGGGAAAGGCTACCTACTGGGGGATACGGCCGATAAACTCATCTTT
TRDJ1,TRDV1,TRDD3,-,CALGEQGFLLGVYFDKLIF,TGTGCTCTTGGGGAACAAGGCTTCTTACTGGGGGTATACTTCGATAAACTCATCTTT
TRDJ1,TRDV1,TRDD3,-,CALGQKTAFRGVGGSDKLIF,TGTGCTCTTGGGCAAAAAACAGCCTTCCGGGGTGTTGGGGGATCCGATAAACTCATCTTT
TRDJ1,TRDV2,-,medium-sized,CACDFPLGFTDKLIF,TGTGCCTGTGACTTCCCACTGGGTTTCACCGATAAACTCATCTTT
TRDJ1,TRDV1,-,few,CALGEPPSSSSGGLNPKLIF,TGTGCTCTTGGGGAACCTCCTTCCTCTTCTAGTGGGGGCCTCAATCCTAAACTCATCTTT
TRDJ1,TRAV29/DV5,TRDD3,-,CAPSHSLLGDTYTDKLIF,TGTGCCCCGTCCCATTCCCTACTGGGGGATACGTACACCGATAAACTCATCTTT
TRDJ1,TRDV1,TRDD3,-,CALPGGYGITDKLIF,TGTGCTCTACCTGGGGGATACGGAATCACCGATAAACTCATCTTT
TRDJ1,TRDV1,-,few,CALGDQLPTLLGDQYTDKLIF,TGTGCTCTTGGGGACCAACTTCCTACTTTACTGGGGGACCAGTACACCGATAAACTCATCTTT
TRDJ1,TRDV1,-,few,CALGERRIPHTDKLIF,TGTGCTCTTGGGGAACGCAGGATACCCCACACCGATAAACTCATCTTT
TRDJ1,TRDV1,TRDD3,-,CALGETTSLPPPTGGYADKLIF,TGTGCTCTTGGGGAAACAACCTCCCTCCCGCCCCCAACTGGGGGATACGCCGATAAACTCATCTTT
TRDJ1,TRDV1,TRDD3,-,CALGIQARGIQSDKLIF,TGTGCTCTTGGGATCCAAGCACGGGGGATACAATCCGATAAACTCATCTTT
TRDJ1,TRDV1,TRDD3,-,CALGELGSYVGGYWGTDKLIF,TGTGCTCTTGGGGAACTAGGGTCCTACGTAGGGGGATACTGGGGGACCGATAAACTCATCTTT
TRDJ1,TRDV1,TRDD3,-,CALGHPGPLDLLGANTDKLIF,TGTGCTCTTGGGCACCCTGGGCCCTTGGATCTACTGGGGGCCAACACCGATAAACTCATCTTT
TRDJ1,TRDV1,TRDD3,-,CALGQFPSYSLLGDTPYTDKLIF,TGTGCTCTTGGGCAGTTCCCTTCCTATTCGCTTCTGGGGGATACCCCGTACACCGATAAACTCATCTTT
TRDJ1,TRDV1,-,-,CALGAPRLPSDRIHGRIRDLNDKLIF,TGTGCTCTTGGGGCCCCTCGCCTTCCAAGTGACAGGATACACGGCAGGATACGGGATCTGAACGATAAACTCATCTTT
TRDJ1,TRDV1,-,-,CALGVHRGNPYTDKLIF,TGTGCTCTTGGGGTCCACCGGGGGAACCCGTACACCGATAAACTCATCTTT
TRDJ1,TRDV1,TRDD3,few,CALGDIRGDPHTDKLIF,TGTGCTCTTGGGGACATAAGGGGGGATCCTCACACCGATAAACTCATCTTT
TRDJ1,TRDV1,TRDD3,few,CALGVLNVRTGVRNTDKLIF,TGTGCTCTTGGGGTACTAAATGTTCGGACTGGGGTTCGGAACACCGATAAACTCATCTTT
TRDJ1,TRDV1,-,few,CALGELGRLTGDKLIF,TGTGCTCTTGGGGAACTGGGACGTCTTACGGGCGATAAACTCATCTTT
TRDJ1,TRDV1,-,-,CALGELTLLRMGGFDKLIF,TGTGCTCTTGGGGAACTAACCTTACTCCGAATGGGGGGCTTCGATAAACTCATCTTT
TRDJ1,TRDV1,TRDD3,-,CALGDTSYYWGIRYGKLIF,TGTGCTCTTGGGGACACTTCCTACTATTGGGGGATACGGTACGGTAAACTCATCTTT